This T cell receptor (beta chain) was observed in a study of beta chain features in type 1 diabetes. Study information: All samples yielded around 98 million examined sorted cells. Whole-study results and caveats: Overrepresentation of cells with high TCR expression could result from cDNA sequencing.

Cell sorting via CD45RO/CCR7/CD25/CD127/CD95/CD27 was performed to obtain CD4+ naive, central memory, regulatory and stem cell-like memory cells. This clone was seen a handful of times. Its antigen is not known. Every isolated RNA sample was fully reverse transcribed, so sequencing captured expressed TCRB transcripts. Clones were read by immunoSEQ multiplex PCR, and TCRdb kept only the in-frame ones, dropping some. The sample comprises some 270,000 clones, approximately 8.1% of which are singletons, and 1% rests with the top ten. Sequenced material: central memory CD4+ T cells from blood. The TCR originated in a woman younger than 35 in good health.

The CDR3: CSVKGGIGTDTQYF. The CDR3 bases are TGCAGCGTTAAGGGTGGGATAGGCACAGATACGCAGTATTTT. The J gene is TRBJ2-3, the V gene TRBV29-1, with no clear D. Trimming took off 5 bases at V and 1 base at J, with 13 bases between the two ends. CDR1 is SQVTM, CDR2 ANQGSEA, per germline. This CDR3 comprises 14 residues.